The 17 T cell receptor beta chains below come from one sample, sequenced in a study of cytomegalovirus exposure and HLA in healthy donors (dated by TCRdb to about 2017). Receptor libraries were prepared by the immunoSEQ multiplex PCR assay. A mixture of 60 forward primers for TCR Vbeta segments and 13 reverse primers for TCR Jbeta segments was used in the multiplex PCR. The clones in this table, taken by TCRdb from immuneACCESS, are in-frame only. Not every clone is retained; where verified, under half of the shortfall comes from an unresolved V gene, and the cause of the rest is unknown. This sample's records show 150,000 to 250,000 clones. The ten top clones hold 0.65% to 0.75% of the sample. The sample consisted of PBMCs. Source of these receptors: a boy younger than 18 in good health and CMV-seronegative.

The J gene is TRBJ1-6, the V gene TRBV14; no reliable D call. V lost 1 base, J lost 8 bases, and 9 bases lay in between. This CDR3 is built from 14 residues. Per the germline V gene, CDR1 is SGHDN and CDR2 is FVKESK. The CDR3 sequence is CASSQGPYYSPLHF. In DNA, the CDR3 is TGTGCCAGCAGCCAAGGGCCGTATTATTCACCCCTCCACTTT.

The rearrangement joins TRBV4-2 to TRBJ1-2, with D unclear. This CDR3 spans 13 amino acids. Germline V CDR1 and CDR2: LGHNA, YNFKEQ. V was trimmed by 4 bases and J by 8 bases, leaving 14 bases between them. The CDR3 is CASSLNGDRGYTF. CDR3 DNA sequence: TGTGCCAGCAGCCTCAACGGGGATAGAGGCTACACCTTC.

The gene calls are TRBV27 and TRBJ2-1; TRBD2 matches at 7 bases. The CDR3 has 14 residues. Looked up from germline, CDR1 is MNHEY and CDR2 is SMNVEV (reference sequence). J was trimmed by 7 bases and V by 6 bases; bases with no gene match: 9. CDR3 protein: CASSRDWRGNEQFF. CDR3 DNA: TGTGCCAGCAGCCGGGACTGGCGGGGGAATGAGCAGTTCTTC.

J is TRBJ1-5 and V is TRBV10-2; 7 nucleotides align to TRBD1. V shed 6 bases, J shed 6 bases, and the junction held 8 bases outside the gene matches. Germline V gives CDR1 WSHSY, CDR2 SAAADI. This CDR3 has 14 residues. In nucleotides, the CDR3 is TGCGCCAGCAGACCAGACAGGGACTTTCAGCCCCAGCATTTT. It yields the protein CASRPDRDFQPQHF.

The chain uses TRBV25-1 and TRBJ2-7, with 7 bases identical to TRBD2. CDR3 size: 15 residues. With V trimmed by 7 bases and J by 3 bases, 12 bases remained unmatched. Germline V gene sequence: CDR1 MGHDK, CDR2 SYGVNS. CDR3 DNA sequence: TGTGCCAGCACCGATTCCCAGCGGGGAAACTACGAGCAGTACTTC. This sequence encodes CASTDSQRGNYEQYF.

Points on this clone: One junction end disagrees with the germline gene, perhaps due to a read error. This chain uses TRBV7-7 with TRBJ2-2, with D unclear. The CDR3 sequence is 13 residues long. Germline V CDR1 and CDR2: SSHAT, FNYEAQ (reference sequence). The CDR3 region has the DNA TGTGCTAGCAGCTTCGCGAGGACCGGGGAGCTGTTTTTT. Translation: CASSFARTGELFF.

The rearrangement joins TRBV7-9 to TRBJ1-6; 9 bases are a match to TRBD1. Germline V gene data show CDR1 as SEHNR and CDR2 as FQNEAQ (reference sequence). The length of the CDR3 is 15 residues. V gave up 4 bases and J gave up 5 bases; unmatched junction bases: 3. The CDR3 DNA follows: TGTGCCAGCAGCTCGGACAGGGGTAATAATTCACCCCTCCACTTT. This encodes CASSSDRGNNSPLHF.

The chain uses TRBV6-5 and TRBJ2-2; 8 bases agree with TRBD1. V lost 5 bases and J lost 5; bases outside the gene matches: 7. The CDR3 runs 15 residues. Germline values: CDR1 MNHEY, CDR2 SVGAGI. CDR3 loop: CASSPRQGNTGELFF. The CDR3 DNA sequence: TGTGCCAGCAGTCCGAGACAGGGGAATACCGGGGAGCTGTTTTTT.

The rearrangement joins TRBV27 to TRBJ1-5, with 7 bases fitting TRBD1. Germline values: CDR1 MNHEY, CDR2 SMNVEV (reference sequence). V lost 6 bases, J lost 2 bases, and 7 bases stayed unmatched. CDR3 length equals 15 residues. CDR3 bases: TGTGCCAGCAGCCTAACAGGGGTGGGCAATCAGCCCCAGCATTTT. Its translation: CASSLTGVGNQPQHF.

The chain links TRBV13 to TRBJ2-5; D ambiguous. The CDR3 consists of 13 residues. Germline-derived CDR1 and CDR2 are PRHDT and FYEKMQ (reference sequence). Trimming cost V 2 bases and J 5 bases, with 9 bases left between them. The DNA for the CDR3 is TGTGCCAGCAGCTTAAACCGTCGGGAGACCCAGTACTTC. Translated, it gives CASSLNRRETQYF.

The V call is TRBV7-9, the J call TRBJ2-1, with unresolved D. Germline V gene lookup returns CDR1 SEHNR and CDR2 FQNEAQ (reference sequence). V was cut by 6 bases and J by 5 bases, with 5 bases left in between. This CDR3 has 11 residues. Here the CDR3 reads CASSRDNEQFF. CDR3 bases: TGTGCCAGCAGTCGCGACAATGAGCAGTTCTTC. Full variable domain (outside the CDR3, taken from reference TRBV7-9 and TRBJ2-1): DTGVSQNPRHKITKRGQNVTFRCDPISEHNRLYWYRQTLGQGPEFLTYFQNEAQLEKSRLLSDRFSAERPKGSFSTLEIQRTEQGDSAMYLCASSRDNEQFFGPGTRLTVL.

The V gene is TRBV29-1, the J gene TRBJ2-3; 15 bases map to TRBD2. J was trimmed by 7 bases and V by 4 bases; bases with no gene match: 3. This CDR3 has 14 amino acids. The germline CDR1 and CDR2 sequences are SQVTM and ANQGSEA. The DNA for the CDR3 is TGCAGCGTTGGGACTAGCGGGGGGGCTAATACGCAGTATTTT. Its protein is CSVGTSGGANTQYF.

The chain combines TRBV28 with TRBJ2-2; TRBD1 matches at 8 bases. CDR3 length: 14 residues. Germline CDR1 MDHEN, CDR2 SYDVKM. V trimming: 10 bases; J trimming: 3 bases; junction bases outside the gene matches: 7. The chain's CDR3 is CATQGARDTGELFF. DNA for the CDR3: TGTGCCACCCAGGGGGCGCGGGACACCGGGGAGCTGTTTTTT.

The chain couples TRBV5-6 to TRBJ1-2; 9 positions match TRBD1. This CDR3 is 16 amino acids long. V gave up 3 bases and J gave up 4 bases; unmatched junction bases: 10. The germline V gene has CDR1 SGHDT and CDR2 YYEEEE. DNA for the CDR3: TGTGCCAGCAGCTCAGGACAGGGGAGGGTTAGCTATGGCTACACCTTC. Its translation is CASSSGQGRVSYGYTF.

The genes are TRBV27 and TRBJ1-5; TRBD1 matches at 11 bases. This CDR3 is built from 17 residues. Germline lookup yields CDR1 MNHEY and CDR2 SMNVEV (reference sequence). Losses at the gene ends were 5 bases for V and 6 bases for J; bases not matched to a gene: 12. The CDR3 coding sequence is TGTGCCAGCAGTCGGTGGACAGGGGGCGAGGTTATTCAGCCCCAGCATTTT. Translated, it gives CASSRWTGGEVIQPQHF.

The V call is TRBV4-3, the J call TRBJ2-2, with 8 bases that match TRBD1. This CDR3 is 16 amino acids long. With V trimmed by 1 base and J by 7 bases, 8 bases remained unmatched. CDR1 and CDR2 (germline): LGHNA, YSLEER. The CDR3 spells CASSQAPTGVVGELFF. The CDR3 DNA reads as TGCGCCAGCAGCCAAGCTCCGACAGGGGTGGTCGGGGAGCTGTTTTTT.

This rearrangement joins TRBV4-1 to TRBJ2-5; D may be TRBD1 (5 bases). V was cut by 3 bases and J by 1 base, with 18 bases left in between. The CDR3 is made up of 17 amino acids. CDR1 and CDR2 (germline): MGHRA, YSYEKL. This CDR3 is CASSHPWGWGPQETQYF. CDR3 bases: TGCGCCAGCAGCCATCCTTGGGGCTGGGGCCCCCAAGAGACCCAGTACTTC.